This T cell receptor (beta chain) originates from a study of blood T cell dynamics during melanoma immunotherapy. Study overall: First-line therapy was either pembrolizumab or nivolumab with ipilimumab for metastatic melanoma. Study observations and caveats: Whether repertoire-driving clones were melanoma-specific could not be determined.

The V gene's germline CDR1 is SGHVS and CDR2 FQNEAQ. J lost 4 bases, V lost 6 bases, and 7 bases had no gene match. The CDR3 totals 15 residues. Here immunoSEQ multiplex PCR was the method, and the copy in TCRdb shows in-frame clones only, minus some. The table has more than 10,000 clones, nearly 90% seen once. In the case of this clone: The antigen remains unidentified.

As to time point: pre-treatment baseline. This clonotype originated in a human donor with melanoma. V is TRBV7-8 and J is TRBJ2-7; 12 bases align to TRBD2. This specimen consisted of blood, obtained from a patient treated with checkpoint blockade. CDR3 nucleotides: TGTGCCAGCAGTTACCTACTAGCGGGAGGTTACGAGCAGTACTTC. Encoded protein: CASSYLLAGGYEQYF.